This TCR beta chain comes out of a study of response to subunit inactivated influenza vaccine. Concerning this clonotype: Its antigen is not identified.

TCRdb reanalysed the RT-PCR reads using MiXCR and keeps one entry per CDR3 protein. The repertoire holds about 650,000 distinct CDR3 sequences, with 14% as singletons. Findings and limits, study-wide: Each seasonal influenza vaccination, the authors suggested, recruits few new T cells.

The sequence was collected from a man over 45 who received an inactivated influenza vaccine. The sample consisted of PBMCs from blood, taken 14 to 15 days before vaccination.

The CDR3 is CASSLDPSGEQYF. The DNA for the CDR3 is TGCGCCAGCAGCTTGGATCCCAGCGGCGAGCAGTACTTC. The gene calls are TRBV5-1 and TRBJ2-7; D possibly corresponds to TRBD2 (5 bases). V lost 0 bases to trimming and J lost 6 bases, with 10 bases between them. The CDR3 contains 13 residues. From germline, CDR1 is SGHRS and CDR2 YFSETQ.